Presented here are 30 T cell receptor beta chains from one specimen sequenced in a study of PD-L1 blockade in urothelial cancer. Data came from immunoSEQ multiplex PCR; TCRdb stores just in-frame clones and leaves some out. The sample lists around 41,000 clones, 88% occurring once. The specimen was PBMCs, collected around atezolizumab (anti-PD-L1) treatment. All receptors come from a woman in her fifties or sixties with urothelial cancer.

The chain uses TRBV19 and TRBJ1-6, with D possibly TRBD1 on 6 matching bases. Germline V lookup: CDR1 LNHDA, CDR2 SQIVND (reference sequence). The CDR3 extends over 15 amino acids. V lost 6 bases, J lost 1 base, and 10 bases lay in between. CDR3 residues: CASRHRESYNSPLHF. The DNA for the CDR3 is TGTGCCAGTAGACACAGGGAATCCTATAATTCACCCCTCCACTTT.

This clone was counted a few times. The chain links TRBV7-7 to TRBJ2-1; D ambiguous. Germline CDR1 and CDR2: SSHAT and FNYEAQ (reference sequence). The CDR3 is made up of 13 amino acids. V gave up 5 bases and J gave up 7 bases, with 12 bases separating them. CDR3 in DNA: TGTGCCAGCAGCCTGACGACGGGTAATGAGCAGTTCTTC. The encoded protein is CASSLTTGNEQFF.

The chain's CDR3 is CASSQGTDSNQPQHF. CDR3 in DNA: TGTGCCAGCTCACAGGGGACAGATAGCAATCAGCCCCAGCATTTT. V and J are TRBV18 and TRBJ1-5, with TRBD1 matching over 7 bases. V lost 4 bases and J lost 0; bases outside the gene matches: 3. Germline V gene lookup returns CDR1 KGHSH and CDR2 LQKENI. The CDR3 has 15 amino acids.

V and J are TRBV2 and TRBJ2-1; no definite D call. Looked up from germline, CDR1 is SNHLY and CDR2 is FYNNEI. The CDR3 has 13 amino acids. Trimming shortened V by 2 bases and J by 7 bases, and 9 bases separated the two germline ends. For the CDR3, the DNA is TGTGCCAGCAGTGAATTGCGCGGAAATGAGCAGTTCTTC. As protein: CASSELRGNEQFF.

This clone was observed a single time. This chain joins TRBV5-1 and TRBJ2-1; possible D gene TRBD2, 5 bases. This CDR3 has 16 residues. Germline V gene lookup returns CDR1 SGHRS and CDR2 YFSETQ. V was clipped by 5 bases and J by 2 bases, with 17 bases between them. CDR3 region: CASRTGGGPTYNEQFF. The CDR3 bases are TGCGCCAGCAGGACGGGCGGAGGCCCCACCTACAATGAGCAGTTCTTC.

The CDR3 loop is CASSFPGTGASYEQYF. DNA of the CDR3: TGTGCCAGCAGCTTTCCCGGGACAGGGGCCTCCTACGAGCAGTACTTC. The rearrangement uses TRBV11-3 and TRBJ2-7; 10 positions match TRBD1. The CDR3 consists of 16 residues. Germline V CDR1 and CDR2: SGHNT, YENEEA. V shed 3 bases, J shed 0 bases, and the junction held 5 bases outside the gene matches. Complete variable domain (other parts from reference TRBV11-3 and TRBJ2-7): EAGVVQSPRYKIIEKKQPVAFWCNPISGHNTLYWYLQNLGQGPELLIRYENEEAVDDSQLPKDRFSAERLKGVDSTLKIQPAELGDSAVYLCASSFPGTGASYEQYFGPGTRLTVT.

The chain is built from TRBV5-1 and TRBJ1-6; 10 positions match TRBD1. The CDR3 runs to 19 residues. Germline V lookup: CDR1 SGHRS, CDR2 YFSETQ. The J segment lost 5 bases and the V segment lost 5 bases, leaving 16 bases of the junction unmatched. CDR3 in amino acids: CASRRWPGQGMGHNSPLHF. In DNA, the CDR3 is TGCGCCAGCAGACGTTGGCCGGGACAGGGGATGGGCCATAATTCACCCCTCCACTTT. The whole variable domain, remainder taken from reference TRBV5-1 and TRBJ1-6, is KAGVTQTPRYLIKTRGQQVTLSCSPISGHRSVSWYQQTPGQGLQFLFEYFSETQRNKGNFPGRFSGRQFSNSRSEMNVSTLELGDSALYLCASRRWPGQGMGHNSPLHFGNGTRLTVT.

V and J are TRBV5-1 and TRBJ2-2; possibly TRBD1 for D (6 bases). CDR3 length: 14 residues. Germline V CDR1 and CDR2: SGHRS, YFSETQ. The V end lost 4 bases, the J end lost 5 bases, and 12 bases lay between the germline ends. The CDR3 region is CASSGTQGTGELFF. The CDR3 DNA follows: TGCGCCAGCAGCGGAACACAGGGAACCGGGGAGCTGTTTTTT.

The V gene is TRBV27, the J gene TRBJ2-3; 9 bases are shared with TRBD2. J lost 2 bases, V lost 9 bases, and 9 bases had no gene match. The CDR3 totals 15 residues. In germline, CDR1 is MNHEY, CDR2 SMNVEV (reference sequence). CDR3 protein: CASLSGGLNTDTQYF. CDR3 bases: TGTGCCAGTTTAAGCGGGGGGCTTAACACAGATACGCAGTATTTT.

The gene calls are TRBV5-1 and TRBJ2-3, with TRBD2 as a possible D gene (5 bases). The length of the CDR3 is 13 residues. Per the germline V gene, CDR1 is SGHRS and CDR2 is YFSETQ. V lost 3 bases to trimming and J lost 8 bases, with 13 bases between them. This CDR3 is CASSSGPEGTQYF. For the CDR3, the DNA is TGCGCCAGCAGCTCCGGTCCCGAGGGTACGCAGTATTTT.

This chain joins TRBV5-6 and TRBJ2-5; 8 bases match TRBD2. This CDR3 comprises 17 residues. The germline CDR1 and CDR2 sequences are SGHDT and YYEEEE. J gave up 2 bases and V 0 bases, and 9 bases lay outside the gene matches. In nucleotides, the CDR3 is TGTGCCAGCAGCTTGGCTGGTGCGGGGGGAACACAAGAGACCCAGTACTTC. It translates to CASSLAGAGGTQETQYF. Supplemented by reference TRBV5-6 and TRBJ2-5, the full variable domain reads DAGVTQSPTHLIKTRGQQVTLRCSPKSGHDTVSWYQQALGQGPQFIFQYYEEEERQRGNFPDRFSGHQFPNYSSELNVNALLLGDSALYLCASSLAGAGGTQETQYFGPGTRLLVL.

The sample holds a few counts of this clone. The chain is built from TRBV6-1 and TRBJ1-4; TRBD1 matches 8 bases. Trimming at V came to 6 bases and at J to 12 bases, leaving 9 bases not matched to a gene. This CDR3 region has 13 residues. Germline values: CDR1 MNHNS, CDR2 SASEGT. The CDR3 reads CASSAITGGELFF. The CDR3 coding sequence is TGTGCCAGCAGCGCCATCACAGGGGGGGAACTGTTTTTT.

V usage is TRBV18 and J usage is TRBJ1-1; unclear D gene. The V gene lost 3 bases and the J gene lost 0 bases, with 5 bases spanning the gap. The CDR3 is 13 residues long. Germline lookup yields CDR1 KGHSH and CDR2 LQKENI. The CDR3: CASSPAMNTEAFF. CDR3 DNA sequence: TGTGCCAGCTCACCGGCAATGAACACTGAAGCTTTCTTT.

The CDR3 nucleotides read TGTGCCAGCAGTCGGTCGTTGAACGGCTACGAGCAGTACTTC. It translates to CASSRSLNGYEQYF. The chain carries TRBV6-5 and TRBJ2-7, with D uncertain. CDR1 is MNHEY, CDR2 SVGAGI, per germline. Trimming pared 5 bases from V and 3 bases from J, leaving 14 bases between. This CDR3 comprises 14 residues.

The chain uses TRBV18 and TRBJ2-7, with D possibly TRBD1 on 6 matching bases. CDR1 and CDR2 (germline): KGHSH, LQKENI. Trimming took off 5 bases at V and 6 bases at J, with 26 bases between the two ends. The CDR3 length is 17 residues. The CDR3 is CASSSDRLSYRVREQYF. The CDR3 region has the DNA TGTGCCAGCTCATCTGACAGGCTAAGTTACCGAGTCCGCGAGCAGTACTTC. The full variable domain, its missing parts supplied by reference TRBV18 and TRBJ2-7, is NAGVMQNPRHLVRRRGQEARLRCSPMKGHSHVYWYRQLPEEGLKFMVYLQKENIIDESGMPKERFSAEFPKEGPSILRIQQVVRGDSAAYFCASSSDRLSYRVREQYFGPGTRLTVT.

V gene TRBV19 combines with J gene TRBJ1-2, with 9 positions matching TRBD1. The ends lost 7 bases at V and 8 bases at J; junction bases unmatched: 8. This CDR3 contains 13 residues. Germline V gives CDR1 LNHDA, CDR2 SQIVND (reference sequence). CDR3 DNA: TGTGCCAGTACCAAACAGGGGGCGGACGGCTACACCTTC. This codes for CASTKQGADGYTF.

CDR3 coding DNA: TGCGCCAGCAGAGAAACCGGGACAGGGGAAAACGAGCAGTACTTC. It encodes CASRETGTGENEQYF. The chain couples TRBV5-1 to TRBJ2-7, with 10 nucleotides matching TRBD1. This CDR3 is 15 amino acids long. In germline, CDR1 is SGHRS, CDR2 YFSETQ. V was pared by 5 bases and J by 5 bases, with 10 bases of the junction left unmatched.

The rearrangement joins TRBV7-3 to TRBJ1-1, with TRBD1 matching 9 bases. Germline V gene data show CDR1 as SGHTA and CDR2 as FQGTGA. V lost 2 bases to trimming and J lost 5 bases; unmatched junction nucleotides: 6. The CDR3 consists of 15 residues. The CDR3 loop reads CASSLVGQGRTEAFF. The CDR3 bases are TGTGCCAGCAGCTTAGTCGGACAGGGGAGAACTGAAGCTTTCTTT.

This chain uses TRBV6-4 with TRBJ2-3, with no clear D. V lost 2 bases and J lost 2, with 14 bases in between. The germline V gene has CDR1 MRHNA and CDR2 SNTAGT. This CDR3 is 16 amino acids long. The CDR3 here is CASSDGQQAFTDTQYF. The DNA for the CDR3 is TGTGCCAGCAGTGACGGGCAGCAGGCTTTCACAGATACGCAGTATTTT.

The chain combines TRBV28 with TRBJ2-2; TRBD1 agrees at 10 bases. This CDR3 region has 17 residues. After removal of 2 bases from V and 2 bases from J, the junction contained 5 bases not matched to a gene. CDR1 is MDHEN, CDR2 SYDVKM, per germline. For the CDR3, the DNA is TGTGCCAGCAGTTTACCTAGACAGGGGGCAAACACCGGGGAGCTGTTTTTT. Amino acid sequence: CASSLPRQGANTGELFF.

V gene TRBV6-4 combines with J gene TRBJ2-3; D is unresolved. CDR3 size: 14 residues. Germline assignment: CDR1 MRHNA and CDR2 SNTAGT. Trimming took off 3 bases at V and 3 bases at J, with 10 bases between the two ends. The CDR3 region has the DNA TGTGCCAGCAGTGATGACTCCCAAACAGATACGCAGTATTTT. This sequence encodes CASSDDSQTDTQYF.

The rearrangement joins TRBV2 to TRBJ2-1; D remains unclear. The CDR3 runs to 13 residues. CDR1 and CDR2 (germline): SNHLY, FYNNEI. The V and J ends lost 6 bases and 5 bases respectively, with 11 bases between them. The CDR3 DNA sequence: TGTGCCAGCAGCGAAACCACTCACAATGAGCAGTTCTTC. The encoded protein is CASSETTHNEQFF.

The chain joins TRBV9 to TRBJ2-3, with D hard to call. The CDR3 totals 14 residues. Trimming shortened V by 0 bases and J by 0 bases, and 5 bases separated the two germline ends. Germline-derived CDR1 and CDR2 are SGDLS and YYNGEE. The CDR3 DNA is TGTGCCAGCAGCGTAGACGGGAGCACAGATACGCAGTATTTT. Translating it yields CASSVDGSTDTQYF.

The CDR3 DNA sequence: TGTGCCAGCCGAAACGGGGGGTCGGTCGGGGAGCTGTTTTTT. Amino acids: CASRNGGSVGELFF. The gene calls are TRBV6-5 and TRBJ2-2; 7 nucleotides match TRBD2. V was pared by 8 bases and J by 7 bases, with 10 bases of the junction left unmatched. CDR1 is MNHEY, CDR2 SVGAGI, per germline. There are 14 residues in the CDR3.

V is TRBV9 and J is TRBJ2-5; 11 bases are a match to TRBD2. CDR1 and CDR2 from the germline V gene are SGDLS and YYNGEE. Trimming took 0 bases from V and 7 from J; bases not matched to a gene: 2. CDR3 length: 14 residues. CDR3 sequence: CASSVATSGRTQYF. The CDR3 DNA follows: TGTGCCAGCAGCGTAGCCACTAGCGGGAGGACCCAGTACTTC. Together with reference TRBV9 and TRBJ2-5, the CDR3 gives the full variable domain: DSGVTQTPKHLITATGQRVTLRCSPRSGDLSVYWYQQSLDQGLQFLIQYYNGEERAKGNILERFSAQQFPDLHSELNLSSLELGDSALYFCASSVATSGRTQYFGPGTRLLVL.

J is TRBJ2-2 and V is TRBV6-6; D is perhaps TRBD1 (6 bases). Germline values: CDR1 MNHNY, CDR2 SVGAGI (reference sequence). The CDR3 is 13 residues long. V dropped 5 bases and J dropped 8 bases, with 12 bases sitting between them. The CDR3 nucleotides are TGTGCCAGCAGTAAACAGGGATGGGGGGAGCTGTTTTTT. It encodes CASSKQGWGELFF.

The V gene is TRBV11-3, the J gene TRBJ1-5; D possibly corresponds to TRBD1 (6 bases). This CDR3 is 16 amino acids long. Trimming cost V 5 bases and J 7 bases, with 21 bases left between them. Germline CDR1 and CDR2: SGHNT and YENEEA. In DNA, the CDR3 is TGTGCCAGCAGCCCCCGCGAGGGGGTGGAGGAACAGCCCCAGCATTTT. This encodes CASSPREGVEEQPQHF.

The rearrangement uses TRBV9 and TRBJ1-1, with D possibly being TRBD1 (5 bases). Trimming removed 4 bases from V and 3 bases from J, with 10 bases in between. Germline V CDR1 and CDR2: SGDLS, YYNGEE. This CDR3 spans 13 amino acids. CDR3 DNA sequence: TGTGCCAGCAGCACTTCCAGGGACACTGAAGCTTTCTTT. This codes for CASSTSRDTEAFF.

The V and J genes are TRBV2 and TRBJ2-2, with 9 bases identical to TRBD1. Germline values: CDR1 SNHLY, CDR2 FYNNEI. The CDR3 has 16 residues. Losses at the gene ends were 2 bases for V and 6 bases for J; bases not matched to a gene: 7. The CDR3 DNA reads as TGTGCCAGCAGTGAACGACAGGGGGTTCTGGCCGGGGAGCTGTTTTTT. Translating gives CASSERQGVLAGELFF.

The rearrangement joins TRBV5-4 to TRBJ2-7; the match to TRBD1 covers 8 bases. CDR3 size: 15 residues. Germline CDR1 reads SGHNT; CDR2 reads YYREEE (reference sequence). With V trimmed by 4 bases and J by 0 bases, 6 bases remained unmatched. CDR3 in amino acids: CASSPGQGLSYEQYF. Written as DNA, the CDR3 is TGTGCCAGCAGCCCAGGACAGGGCCTCTCCTACGAGCAGTACTTC.